This T cell receptor beta chain was captured by sequencing in a study of blood T cell repertoires in COVID-19. This clone occurred once. Unmatched junction bases numbered 3, after V lost 3 bases and J lost 6 bases. The CDR3 extends over 13 amino acids. Germline CDR1 and CDR2: GTSNPN and SVGIG (reference sequence). TCRdb keeps only in-frame clones here, not all; method: immunoSEQ multiplex PCR. The sample holds around 310,000 clones, around 89% seen once. Those enrolled, adults aged roughly 18 to 90 years, came from about two dozen US areas. This sequence originates from a woman aged 35 to 49 who had recovered from COVID-19. The specimen was PBMCs or T cells enriched from blood (not recorded which). The chain couples TRBV30 to TRBJ1-2; 11 bases line up with TRBD1. The CDR3 sequence: CAWSADRGHGYTF. Written as DNA, the CDR3 is TGTGCCTGGAGCGCGGACAGGGGGCATGGCTACACCTTC.